This T cell receptor (beta chain) was obtained from a study of cytotoxic CD8 clonotypes in ibrutinib-treated CLL. Whole-study context: Investigators collected response samples after a median around 12 months of treatment, range 6 to 36.

The CDR3 runs 15 residues. V lost 0 bases and J lost 4; bases outside the gene matches: 3. The germline gives CDR1 SGHRS, CDR2 YFSETQ. Data came from immunoSEQ multiplex PCR; TCRdb stores just in-frame clones and leaves some out. The data contain approximately 160,000 clones, about 88% of them singletons. The genes are TRBV5-1 and TRBJ2-3; 9 nucleotides align to TRBD2. The sample here was PBMCs, taken at disease progression, from a patient treated with ibrutinib. This TCR derives from a human donor with chronic lymphocytic leukemia. CDR3 region: CASSLGAGGPDTQYF. CDR3 sequence (DNA): TGCGCCAGCAGCTTGGGTGCGGGAGGGCCAGATACGCAGTATTTT. Combining the CDR3 with reference TRBV5-1 and TRBJ2-3 gives the whole variable domain KAGVTQTPRYLIKTRGQQVTLSCSPISGHRSVSWYQQTPGQGLQFLFEYFSETQRNKGNFPGRFSGRQFSNSRSEMNVSTLELGDSALYLCASSLGAGGPDTQYFGPGTRLTVL.